The clone carrying this T cell receptor beta chain was observed once. Random-hexamer reverse transcription was applied to 0.5 to 1 ug RNA. The TCR beta CDR3 was amplified by immunoSEQ multiplex PCR across 54 Vbeta, 13 Jbeta. TCRdb re-called the immunoSEQ multiplex PCR reads with MiXCR, one entry per CDR3 protein. The sample holds about 120,000 distinct CDR3 sequences, just under 95% seen once. Losses at the gene ends were 4 bases for V and 7 bases for J; bases not matched to a gene: 14. The germline V gene has CDR1 GTSNPN and CDR2 SVGIG (reference sequence). The CDR3 extends over 15 amino acids. The data belong to a study of CD8 T cells in Susac syndrome. Matched for age and sex, the controls were healthy donors.

The clonotype comes from a human donor in good health. Sequencing was done on a sample of CD8+ T cells from PBMCs. The chain couples TRBV30 to TRBJ1-2; 8 bases line up with TRBD1. CDR3 protein: CAWTGGTGGVGGYTF. CDR3 sequence (DNA): TGTGCCTGGACCGGAGGGACAGGAGGGGTAGGTGGCTACACCTTC.